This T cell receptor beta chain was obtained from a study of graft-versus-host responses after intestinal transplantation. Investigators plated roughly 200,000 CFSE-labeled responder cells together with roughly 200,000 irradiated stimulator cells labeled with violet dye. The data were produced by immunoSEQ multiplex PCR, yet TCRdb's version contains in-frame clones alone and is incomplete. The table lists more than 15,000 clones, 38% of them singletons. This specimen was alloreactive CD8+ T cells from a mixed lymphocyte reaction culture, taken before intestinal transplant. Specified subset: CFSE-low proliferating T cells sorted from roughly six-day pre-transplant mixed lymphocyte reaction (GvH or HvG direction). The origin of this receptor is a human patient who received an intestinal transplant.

CDR3 sequence (DNA): TGCAGCGTTGAAGATCTTGTCTCTAGGGGGAGTGAGCAGTTCTTC. This translates into CSVEDLVSRGSEQFF. V gene TRBV29-1 combines with J gene TRBJ2-1; possibly TRBD1 for D (6 bases). Germline V gives CDR1 SQVTM, CDR2 ANQGSEA. This CDR3 is built from 15 residues. V was clipped by 0 bases and J by 9 bases, with 18 bases between them.